This is a list of T cell receptor beta chains from one sample in a study of T cell changes during pregnancy in multiple sclerosis. Data came from immunoSEQ multiplex PCR; TCRdb stores just in-frame clones and leaves some out. The sample holds over 55,000 clones; roughly nine tenths are singletons and the top ten take over 7.5%. Material: peripheral blood, obtained after pregnancy. The receptors here all came from a female donor in good health, enrolled as a control in a pregnancy study. Both conserved end residues are part of each CDR3. D genes are given only for firm matches. A clone size is listed for some rows: how often the clone was seen (once, few, many), or a class if it is expanded.

cdr3_length: 13; j_call: TRBJ1-1; d_call: TRBD1; clone_size: few; v_call: TRBV30; cdr3_nt: TGTGCCTGGAGGGGGACAGTGAACACTGAAGCTTTCTTT; cdr3_aa: CAWRGTVNTEAFF
cdr3_length: 17; j_call: TRBJ1-5; d_call: -; clone_size: -; v_call: TRBV12-5; cdr3_nt: TGTGCTAGTGGTTTGGTACAATCAGGGGTTGGGAATCAGCCCCAGCATTTT; cdr3_aa: CASGLVQSGVGNQPQHF
cdr3_length: 20; j_call: TRBJ2-7; d_call: TRBD2; clone_size: once; v_call: TRBV7-6; cdr3_nt: TGTGCCAGCAGCTTAGGACAGGGGACTAGCGGGGGCTCTAGCTCCTACGAGCAGTACTTC; cdr3_aa: CASSLGQGTSGGSSSYEQYF
cdr3_length: 13; j_call: TRBJ1-1; d_call: -; clone_size: -; v_call: TRBV19; cdr3_nt: TGTGCCAGTAGTTCAGGGGCTGGCACTGAAGCTTTCTTT; cdr3_aa: CASSSGAGTEAFF
cdr3_length: 13; j_call: TRBJ2-7; d_call: -; clone_size: -; v_call: TRBV11-2; cdr3_nt: TGTGCCAGCAGTTCTGGACTTTCCCCGGAGCAGTACTTC; cdr3_aa: CASSSGLSPEQYF
cdr3_length: 14; j_call: TRBJ2-7; d_call: TRBD2; clone_size: -; v_call: TRBV30; cdr3_nt: TGTGCCTGGAGAACTAGCGGGGGACCTTACGAGCAGTACTTC; cdr3_aa: CAWRTSGGPYEQYF
cdr3_length: 11; j_call: TRBJ2-1; d_call: -; clone_size: -; v_call: TRBV5-4; cdr3_nt: TGTGCCAGCAGCTTGTTAAATGAGCAGTTCTTC; cdr3_aa: CASSLLNEQFF
cdr3_length: 15; j_call: TRBJ2-1; d_call: -; clone_size: -; v_call: TRBV5-4; cdr3_nt: TGTGCCAGCAGCTTGCGGTCTAGCTCCTACAATGAGCAGTTCTTC; cdr3_aa: CASSLRSSSYNEQFF
cdr3_length: 16; j_call: TRBJ2-1; d_call: TRBD2; clone_size: once; v_call: TRBV7-8; cdr3_nt: TGTGCCAGCAGCTCGTCTGGCGGGAGGGTATACAATGAGCAGTTCTTC; cdr3_aa: CASSSSGGRVYNEQFF
cdr3_length: 15; j_call: TRBJ2-5; d_call: TRBD1; clone_size: -; v_call: TRBV27; cdr3_nt: TGTGCCAGCAGGCGGACAGGGAGCCCCCAAGAGACCCAGTACTTC; cdr3_aa: CASRRTGSPQETQYF